These T cell receptor beta chains were read from a single sample in a study of Ad26.COV2.S vaccination and SARS-CoV-2 variants. The repertoire was sequenced with immunoSEQ multiplex PCR; TCRdb's copy has only in-frame clones and lacks some. This sample carries roughly 100,000 clones, over 60% of them seen once, and the ten largest clones take roughly 17%. The source material was peripheral blood, sampled after recovery from COVID-19. All receptors come from a human donor who had recovered from COVID-19. The CDR3 runs from the conserved cysteine through the conserved F or W. Fields, in order: D gene, clone size, J gene, V gene, CDR3 protein, CDR3 DNA. D genes are given only for firm matches. Clone size appears in some rows only: once, few, many, or a class for an expanded clone.

D gene: .; clone size: many; J gene: TRBJ2-7; V gene: TRBV11-2; CDR3 protein: CASSLDTVSYEQYF; CDR3 DNA: TGTGCCAGCAGCTTAGATACGGTGTCCTACGAGCAGTACTTC
D gene: .; clone size: .; J gene: TRBJ2-2; V gene: TRBV2; CDR3 protein: CASSENRVAGELFF; CDR3 DNA: TGTGCCAGCAGTGAGAACAGGGTGGCCGGGGAGCTGTTTTTT
D gene: .; clone size: .; J gene: TRBJ2-7; V gene: TRBV6-5; CDR3 protein: CASGLPYEQYF; CDR3 DNA: TGTGCCTCGGGCTTGCCCTACGAGCAGTACTTC
D gene: TRBD1; clone size: few; J gene: TRBJ2-3; V gene: TRBV3-1/TRBV3-2; CDR3 protein: CAIQPQGTDTQYF; CDR3 DNA: TGTGCCATACAACCACAGGGGACAGATACGCAGTATTTT
D gene: .; clone size: .; J gene: TRBJ2-2; V gene: TRBV19; CDR3 protein: CASMRWGDTGELFF; CDR3 DNA: TGTGCCAGTATGAGGTGGGGGGACACCGGGGAGCTGTTTTTT
D gene: TRBD1; clone size: .; J gene: TRBJ2-3; V gene: TRBV11-2; CDR3 protein: CASSADRAADTQYF; CDR3 DNA: TGTGCCAGCAGCGCGGACAGGGCGGCAGATACGCAGTATTTT
D gene: TRBD2; clone size: .; J gene: TRBJ2-7; V gene: TRBV24-1; CDR3 protein: CATSVLAGSSYEQYF; CDR3 DNA: TGTGCCACCAGTGTTCTAGCGGGGAGCTCCTACGAGCAGTACTTC
D gene: TRBD1; clone size: .; J gene: TRBJ2-5; V gene: TRBV5-6; CDR3 protein: CASSFHDRGQETQYF; CDR3 DNA: TGTGCCAGCAGCTTCCACGACAGGGGTCAAGAGACCCAGTACTTC
D gene: .; clone size: .; J gene: TRBJ2-1; V gene: TRBV5-1; CDR3 protein: CASTEGLSSYNEQFF; CDR3 DNA: TGCGCCAGCACAGAGGGCCTAAGCTCCTACAATGAGCAGTTCTTC
D gene: .; clone size: .; J gene: TRBJ1-2; V gene: TRBV3-1/TRBV3-2; CDR3 protein: CASSHEWNGYTF; CDR3 DNA: TGTGCCAGCAGCCACGAGTGGAATGGCTACACCTTC
D gene: .; clone size: .; J gene: TRBJ1-5; V gene: TRBV10-3; CDR3 protein: CAISESRGPGNQPQHF; CDR3 DNA: TGTGCCATCAGTGAGTCAAGGGGTCCGGGCAATCAGCCCCAGCATTTT
D gene: TRBD1; clone size: .; J gene: TRBJ1-1; V gene: TRBV13; CDR3 protein: CASSLEGTGENTEAFF; CDR3 DNA: TGTGCCAGCAGCTTAGAGGGGACAGGGGAGAACACTGAAGCTTTCTTT
D gene: TRBD1; clone size: few; J gene: TRBJ1-5; V gene: TRBV19; CDR3 protein: CASSHTRDSRNQPQHF; CDR3 DNA: TGTGCCAGTAGTCACACACGGGACAGCAGAAATCAGCCCCAGCATTTT
D gene: .; clone size: .; J gene: TRBJ2-4; V gene: TRBV6-5; CDR3 protein: CATSGYGIQYF; CDR3 DNA: TGTGCCACTTCGGGGTACGGCATTCAGTACTTC
D gene: .; clone size: .; J gene: TRBJ2-7; V gene: TRBV29-1; CDR3 protein: CSVAPLSYEQYF; CDR3 DNA: TGCAGCGTTGCCCCACTATCCTACGAGCAGTACTTC
D gene: .; clone size: few; J gene: TRBJ1-2; V gene: TRBV4-3; CDR3 protein: CASSPRIAGLYGYTF; CDR3 DNA: TGCGCCAGCAGCCCAAGAATTGCGGGTCTCTATGGCTACACCTTC
D gene: TRBD1; clone size: .; J gene: TRBJ2-4; V gene: TRBV29-1; CDR3 protein: CSVWDRSKNIQYF; CDR3 DNA: TGCAGCGTGTGGGACAGGTCCAAAAACATTCAGTACTTC
D gene: TRBD1; clone size: .; J gene: TRBJ1-2; V gene: TRBV30; CDR3 protein: CAWSGGLGQGANYGYTF; CDR3 DNA: TGTGCCTGGAGTGGGGGGCTGGGACAGGGCGCTAACTATGGCTACACCTTC
D gene: TRBD2; clone size: .; J gene: TRBJ2-6; V gene: TRBV4-1; CDR3 protein: CASSQAAGGLDSGANVLTF; CDR3 DNA: TGCGCCAGCAGCCAAGCAGCGGGGGGACTAGACTCTGGGGCCAACGTCCTGACTTTC
D gene: .; clone size: .; J gene: TRBJ2-5; V gene: TRBV7-9; CDR3 protein: CASSLQETQYF; CDR3 DNA: TGTGCCAGCAGCTTACAAGAGACCCAGTACTTC
D gene: .; clone size: .; J gene: TRBJ2-3; V gene: TRBV18; CDR3 protein: CASSRPTDTQYF; CDR3 DNA: TGTGCCAGCTCACGGCCCACAGATACGCAGTATTTT
D gene: .; clone size: .; J gene: TRBJ1-2; V gene: TRBV7-2; CDR3 protein: CASSLVRKGENGYTF; CDR3 DNA: TGTGCCAGCAGCTTAGTCCGAAAGGGGGAAAATGGCTACACCTTC
D gene: .; clone size: .; J gene: TRBJ2-3; V gene: TRBV6-5; CDR3 protein: CASSYSKGGLDTQYF; CDR3 DNA: TGTGCCAGCAGTTACTCGAAGGGGGGGCTAGATACGCAGTATTTT
D gene: TRBD2; clone size: .; J gene: TRBJ2-3; V gene: TRBV11-3; CDR3 protein: CASSPGGPTDTQYF; CDR3 DNA: TGTGCCAGCAGCCCGGGGGGGCCGACAGATACGCAGTATTTT
D gene: .; clone size: .; J gene: TRBJ1-2; V gene: TRBV21-1; CDR3 protein: CASSKGGGYGYTF; CDR3 DNA: TGTGCCAGCAGCAAAGGAGGAGGATATGGCTACACCTTC
D gene: TRBD2; clone size: .; J gene: TRBJ2-6; V gene: TRBV5-1; CDR3 protein: CASSSLGGTGANVLTF; CDR3 DNA: TGCGCCAGCAGCTCCCTCGGGGGGACTGGGGCCAACGTCCTGACTTTC
D gene: .; clone size: few; J gene: TRBJ1-6; V gene: TRBV5-6; CDR3 protein: CASSLNRPDNSPLHF; CDR3 DNA: TGTGCCAGCAGTTTAAATCGACCGGATAATTCACCCCTCCACTTT
D gene: .; clone size: few; J gene: TRBJ2-2; V gene: TRBV12-3/TRBV12-4; CDR3 protein: CASSLGGIGELFF; CDR3 DNA: TGTGCCAGCAGCCTAGGGGGGATCGGGGAGCTGTTTTTT
D gene: .; clone size: .; J gene: TRBJ2-3; V gene: TRBV3-1/TRBV3-2; CDR3 protein: CASSQAVDTQYF; CDR3 DNA: TGTGCCAGCAGCCAAGCTGTAGATACGCAGTATTTT
D gene: TRBD1; clone size: .; J gene: TRBJ2-3; V gene: TRBV3-1/TRBV3-2; CDR3 protein: CASSQNRDRGTDTQYF; CDR3 DNA: TGTGCCAGCAGCCAGAACCGGGACAGGGGTACAGATACGCAGTATTTT
D gene: TRBD1; clone size: few; J gene: TRBJ2-7; V gene: TRBV6-2/TRBV6-3; CDR3 protein: CASSYSYRGSYEQYF; CDR3 DNA: TGTGCCAGCAGTTACTCCTACAGGGGAAGCTACGAGCAGTACTTC
D gene: TRBD1; clone size: .; J gene: TRBJ1-1; V gene: TRBV6-6; CDR3 protein: CATNTLTGGTEAFF; CDR3 DNA: TGTGCCACCAATACGCTGACAGGGGGAACTGAAGCTTTCTTT
D gene: .; clone size: .; J gene: TRBJ2-7; V gene: TRBV19; CDR3 protein: CASSKNPISYEQYF; CDR3 DNA: TGTGCCAGTAGTAAAAACCCAATCTCCTACGAGCAGTACTTC
D gene: .; clone size: .; J gene: TRBJ1-4; V gene: TRBV2; CDR3 protein: CASSDRGANEKLFF; CDR3 DNA: TGTGCCAGCAGTGACAGGGGAGCTAATGAAAAACTGTTTTTT
D gene: TRBD1; clone size: .; J gene: TRBJ1-5; V gene: TRBV7-9; CDR3 protein: CASSSVGTGGFQPQHF; CDR3 DNA: TGTGCCAGCAGCTCTGTTGGGACAGGGGGCTTTCAGCCCCAGCATTTT
D gene: .; clone size: few; J gene: TRBJ1-1; V gene: TRBV6-1; CDR3 protein: CASSESIDRQAEAFF; CDR3 DNA: TGTGCCAGCAGTGAGTCCATTGACCGACAGGCTGAAGCTTTCTTT
D gene: TRBD1; clone size: .; J gene: TRBJ2-7; V gene: TRBV30; CDR3 protein: CAATGTGTYEQYF; CDR3 DNA: TGTGCCGCCACCGGGACAGGCACCTACGAGCAGTACTTC
D gene: TRBD1; clone size: .; J gene: TRBJ1-5; V gene: TRBV2; CDR3 protein: CASSVDRDSQPQHF; CDR3 DNA: TGTGCCAGCAGCGTAGACAGGGATAGTCAGCCCCAGCATTTT
D gene: TRBD1; clone size: .; J gene: TRBJ1-5; V gene: TRBV28; CDR3 protein: CASRGGQGVQPQHF; CDR3 DNA: TGTGCCAGCAGGGGAGGACAGGGTGTTCAGCCCCAGCATTTT
D gene: .; clone size: .; J gene: TRBJ1-5; V gene: TRBV21-1; CDR3 protein: CASSKDFTDQPQHF; CDR3 DNA: TGTGCCAGCAGCAAAGATTTTACAGATCAGCCCCAGCATTTT
D gene: TRBD1; clone size: .; J gene: TRBJ1-2; V gene: TRBV6-5; CDR3 protein: CASSRDRTLDYGYTF; CDR3 DNA: TGTGCCAGCAGTCGGGACAGGACCTTGGACTATGGCTACACCTTC
D gene: TRBD1; clone size: .; J gene: TRBJ1-1; V gene: TRBV5-1; CDR3 protein: CASRNPKGANTEAFF; CDR3 DNA: TGCGCCAGCAGAAATCCCAAGGGGGCGAACACTGAAGCTTTCTTT
D gene: .; clone size: .; J gene: TRBJ2-3; V gene: TRBV9; CDR3 protein: CASSGLQGRSTDTQYF; CDR3 DNA: TGTGCCAGCTCGGGGCTACAGGGGAGGAGCACAGATACGCAGTATTTT
D gene: TRBD1; clone size: .; J gene: TRBJ1-5; V gene: TRBV7-9; CDR3 protein: CASSYGQGNQPQHF; CDR3 DNA: TGTGCCAGCAGCTACGGACAGGGTAATCAGCCCCAGCATTTT
D gene: .; clone size: .; J gene: TRBJ1-6; V gene: TRBV7-2; CDR3 protein: CASSNPSTGGSPLHF; CDR3 DNA: TGTGCCAGCAGCAATCCTTCCACGGGTGGCTCACCCCTCCACTTT
D gene: .; clone size: .; J gene: TRBJ2-2; V gene: TRBV6-6; CDR3 protein: CASSYSGTGELFF; CDR3 DNA: TGTGCCAGCAGTTACTCAGGCACCGGGGAGCTGTTTTTT
D gene: .; clone size: .; J gene: TRBJ1-2; V gene: TRBV19; CDR3 protein: CASSHVYGYTF; CDR3 DNA: TGTGCCAGTAGTCACGTCTATGGCTACACCTTC
D gene: TRBD1; clone size: .; J gene: TRBJ2-2; V gene: TRBV18; CDR3 protein: CASSPGQSTGELFF; CDR3 DNA: TGTGCCAGCTCACCGGGACAGAGCACCGGGGAGCTGTTTTTT
D gene: TRBD1; clone size: .; J gene: TRBJ1-4; V gene: TRBV2; CDR3 protein: CASRRQGEKLFF; CDR3 DNA: TGTGCCAGCAGGCGACAGGGGGAAAAACTGTTTTTT
D gene: TRBD1; clone size: few; J gene: TRBJ1-2; V gene: TRBV30; CDR3 protein: CACTFKQGRGQDGYTF; CDR3 DNA: TGTGCCTGTACCTTTAAACAGGGGAGGGGACAAGATGGCTACACCTTC
D gene: .; clone size: .; J gene: TRBJ2-3; V gene: TRBV9; CDR3 protein: CASSTNTDTQYF; CDR3 DNA: TGTGCCAGCAGCACCAACACAGATACGCAGTATTTT
D gene: .; clone size: .; J gene: TRBJ1-6; V gene: TRBV3-1/TRBV3-2; CDR3 protein: CASSPGLGGNSPLHF; CDR3 DNA: TGTGCCAGCAGTCCGGGACTTGGGGGCAATTCACCCCTCCACTTT
D gene: .; clone size: .; J gene: TRBJ1-1; V gene: TRBV25-1; CDR3 protein: CASSEWEGNTEAFF; CDR3 DNA: TGTGCCAGCAGTGAATGGGAAGGGAACACTGAAGCTTTCTTT
D gene: TRBD2; clone size: .; J gene: TRBJ2-5; V gene: TRBV5-6; CDR3 protein: CASSGLAGGTETQYF; CDR3 DNA: TGTGCCAGCAGCGGACTAGCGGGGGGTACGGAGACCCAGTACTTC
D gene: TRBD2; clone size: .; J gene: TRBJ2-3; V gene: TRBV11-2; CDR3 protein: CASTETSGGTSDTQYF; CDR3 DNA: TGTGCCAGCACCGAGACTAGCGGGGGGACCTCAGATACGCAGTATTTT
D gene: .; clone size: .; J gene: TRBJ1-2; V gene: TRBV11-2; CDR3 protein: CASSHLGDDYGYTF; CDR3 DNA: TGTGCCAGCAGCCACCTGGGGGACGACTATGGCTACACCTTC